Listed below are T cell receptor beta chains from one sample, sequenced in a study of CD8 T cells in ankylosing spondylitis. One entry per CDR3 protein, called by TCRdb with MiXCR from the 5' RACE reads. The table records roughly 90,000 distinct CDR3 sequences, almost 8.5% of them present only once. Sequencing input: blood, either unsorted or a sorted T cell fraction (not recorded which). Receptor source: a male donor with ankylosing spondylitis or in good health (not recorded which). CDR3s include the opening cysteine and the closing phenylalanine or tryptophan. Each record gives: CDR3 length, J gene, V gene, CDR3 protein.

13 TRBJ1-1 TRBV5-1 CASKVRAGTEAFF
16 TRBJ1-6 TRBV19 CASSFRQDVALSPLHF
15 TRBJ2-7 TRBV7-2 CASSLSASGRAGQYF
14 TRBJ1-2 TRBV10-3 CATMRDNVNYGYTF
12 TRBJ2-1 TRBV21-1 CASGGLRDEQFF
14 TRBJ2-1 TRBV29-1 CSVEDTLRVNEQFF
18 TRBJ2-1 TRBV6-5 CASSHGLAGGSGNNEQFF
15 TRBJ2-1 TRBV7-2 CASSPPSLRYNEQFF
14 TRBJ2-1 TRBV6-2/TRBV6-3 CASSYSGGANEQFF
16 TRBJ2-4 TRBV7-2 CASSTSETYTKNIQYF
14 TRBJ1-2 TRBV25-1 CASSAPGRNYGYTF
15 TRBJ2-2 TRBV7-9 CASSVDRGDTGELFF
15 TRBJ2-2 TRBV4-2 CASSEGLERTGELFF
13 TRBJ2-2 TRBV6-6 CASSYYLGGELFF
14 TRBJ1-2 TRBV3-1 CASSPRSSDYGYTF
17 TRBJ2-5 TRBV5-1 CASSLAVAGQHQETQYF
17 TRBJ1-1 TRBV5-1 CASSPSQGGFMNTEAFF
15 TRBJ2-2 TRBV12-3/TRBV12-4 CASSFAGGRTGELFF
13 TRBJ2-7 TRBV9 CASSVGAYYEQYF
13 TRBJ1-3 TRBV14 CASSQDLIHRIYF
14 TRBJ1-2 TRBV4-2 CASSPNRGAYGYTF
15 TRBJ1-6 TRBV7-2 CASSVEGKGRSPLHF
13 TRBJ2-1 TRBV5-1 CASSWGAGFEQFF
14 TRBJ2-3 TRBV27 CASSLRRGGDAQYF
18 TRBJ2-7 TRBV11-1 CASSPRISSGQAVYEQYF
14 TRBJ2-4 TRBV18 CASSPPIGSNIQYF
17 TRBJ1-5 TRBV6-2/TRBV6-3 CASSYSPISGRRQPQHF
12 TRBJ2-3 TRBV7-6 CASSQTTDTQYF
14 TRBJ1-1 TRBV10-3 CAIRIRGVSTEAFF
17 TRBJ2-1 TRBV9 CASSAEGGYGSYNEQFF
14 TRBJ2-3 TRBV7-2 CASSLSGLSGTQYF
12 TRBJ1-2 TRBV20-1 CSARAGFDGYTF
13 TRBJ1-1 TRBV12-3/TRBV12-4 CASTYDRNTEAFF
19 TRBJ2-2 TRBV4-3 CASSAPHLAGGLYTGELFF
24 TRBJ2-4 TRBV18 CASSPLAPPGTGSVSYLAKNIQYF
12 TRBJ1-2 TRBV7-9 CASSLVERGYTF
14 TRBJ1-1 TRBV20-1 CSARVRVGGTEAFF
14 TRBJ2-7 TRBV5-1 CASRTDDGSYEQYF
13 TRBJ2-5 TRBV29-1 CSVEDGQGETQYF
18 TRBJ2-1 TRBV3-1 CASSQVKGRGKGYNEQFF
14 TRBJ2-1 TRBV19 CASRPAGEASEQFF
12 TRBJ1-5 TRBV7-9 CASSPPAGPQHF
16 TRBJ1-2 TRBV27 CASSPLDSQSHYGYTF
16 TRBJ2-2 TRBV6-4 CASSVFGTANTGELFF
15 TRBJ2-5 TRBV4-3 CASSRLAGGFETQYF
15 TRBJ2-5 TRBV7-2 CASTRRLGTQETQYF